This T cell receptor (beta chain) appears in the sequencing data of a study of blood T cell repertoires in COVID-19. Trimming cost V 5 bases and J 3 bases; bases outside gene matches: 6. CDR1 SEHNR and CDR2 FQNEAQ come from the germline V gene (reference sequence). The CDR3 has 15 amino acids. Self-reported history from a screening survey and questionnaire set each donor's cohort. Using immunoSEQ multiplex PCR, the repertoire was profiled, and TCRdb retains in-frame clones only, with some absent. The sample shows about 190,000 clones, 86% of them seen only once. This sequence was found in a man between 40 and 49 years old with acute COVID-19. The V call is TRBV7-9, the J call TRBJ1-4, with 7 bases aligning to TRBD1. Sequenced sample: PBMCs or T cells enriched from blood (not recorded which). CDR3 sequence reads: CASSTSTGPNEKLFF. The CDR3 DNA is TGTGCCAGCAGCACCTCGACAGGGCCTAATGAAAAACTGTTTTTT. The full variable domain, in which reference TRBV7-9 and TRBJ1-4 provide the parts outside the CDR3, is DTGVSQNPRHKITKRGQNVTFRCDPISEHNRLYWYRQTLGQGPEFLTYFQNEAQLEKSRLLSDRFSAERPKGSFSTLEIQRTEQGDSAMYLCASSTSTGPNEKLFFGSGTQLSVL.